The 21 T cell receptor beta chains below were found in one sample sequenced in a study of blood T cell repertoires in COVID-19. Assay: immunoSEQ multiplex PCR; the TCRdb copy retains only in-frame clones and omits some. This table holds approximately 490,000 clones, about 90% found once. The sample taken for sequencing was PBMCs or T cells enriched from blood (not recorded which). The receptor source for this set is a woman younger than 35 who had recovered from COVID-19.

The V call is TRBV3-1 (or the pseudogene TRBV3-2), the J call TRBJ2-1; D remains ambiguous. V gave up 6 bases and J gave up 0 bases, with 12 bases separating them. The CDR3 has 15 residues. Germline loops: CDR1 LGHDT, CDR2 YNNKEL (reference sequence). The CDR3, as DNA: TGTGCCAGCAGTCAGACACTCCTCTCCTACAATGAGCAGTTCTTC. This sequence encodes CASSQTLLSYNEQFF.

This clone showed up just once. V is TRBV18 and J is TRBJ1-1; 8 positions agree with TRBD1. The CDR3 has 14 amino acids. Germline V gene data show CDR1 as KGHSH and CDR2 as LQKENI. The trim removed 3 bases at V and 3 bases at J, leaving 3 bases unmatched. This CDR3 reads CASSPVDRDTEAFF. DNA of the CDR3: TGTGCCAGCTCACCGGTGGACAGGGACACTGAAGCTTTCTTT.

The V gene is TRBV3-1 (or the pseudogene TRBV3-2), the J gene TRBJ1-2, with D maybe TRBD1 (6 bases). The CDR3 has 15 residues. V was shortened by 4 bases and J by 0 bases, with 12 bases between the two germline ends. CDR1 and CDR2 (germline): LGHDT, YNNKEL (reference sequence). The DNA of the CDR3 is TGTGCCAGCAGCCCGCTTTGGACAGCTAACTATGGCTACACCTTC. Its translation is CASSPLWTANYGYTF.

A single count supports this clone. The V gene is TRBV20-1, the J gene TRBJ2-5; D remains unclear. Germline CDR1 is DFQATT and CDR2 is SNEGSKA (reference sequence). This CDR3 contains 11 residues. V was trimmed by 5 bases and J by 5 bases, leaving 9 bases between them. This CDR3 reads CSAETYETQYF. The CDR3 region has the DNA TGCAGTGCTGAGACATATGAGACCCAGTACTTC.

V gene TRBV5-1 combines with J gene TRBJ2-7; D remains ambiguous. The CDR3 is 13 residues long. The germline CDR1 and CDR2 sequences are SGHRS and YFSETQ. V lost 0 bases, J lost 6 bases, and 10 bases lay in between. The CDR3 is CASSLDQAGEQYF. Written as DNA, the CDR3 is TGCGCCAGCAGCTTGGACCAGGCCGGCGAGCAGTACTTC.

The rearrangement links TRBV19 to TRBJ1-5, with 9 nucleotides matching TRBD1. The CDR3 is 14 residues long. V dropped 6 bases and J dropped 6; count of bases not matched to a gene: 6. CDR1 and CDR2 from the germline V gene are LNHDA and SQIVND (reference sequence). This chain's CDR3 is CASRKQGAGQPQHF. The CDR3 DNA is TGTGCCAGTAGAAAACAGGGGGCTGGTCAGCCCCAGCATTTT.

V is TRBV7-2 and J is TRBJ2-1; TRBD2 matches at 7 bases. CDR3 length equals 16 residues. Per the germline V gene, CDR1 is SGHTA and CDR2 is FQGNSA. The ends lost 2 bases at V and 7 bases at J; junction bases unmatched: 11. Written as DNA, the CDR3 is TGTGCCAGCAGCTTATGGGGAACTAGCGCTGGAAATGAGCAGTTCTTC. Amino acids: CASSLWGTSAGNEQFF.

The J gene is TRBJ2-7, the V gene TRBV28; tentatively, D is TRBD1 (6 bases). V was shortened by 9 bases and J by 2 bases, with 23 bases between the two germline ends. The CDR3 has 16 residues. The germline gives CDR1 MDHEN, CDR2 SYDVKM. CDR3 in DNA: TGTGCCAGACTACAGGGCCTAGGATTGGTACCCTACGAGCAGTACTTC. Translated, it gives CARLQGLGLVPYEQYF.

V and J are TRBV10-3 and TRBJ1-1; a possible D gene is TRBD1 (5 bases). The length of the CDR3 is 15 residues. Between the trimmed V and J ends, which lost 10 bases and 4 bases, there was a span of 22 bases. Germline-derived CDR1 and CDR2 are ENHRY and SYGVKD. The CDR3 DNA sequence: TGTGCCACCTCTAGGGCGGGGGAGAGAGGCACTGAAGCTTTCTTT. It yields the protein CATSRAGERGTEAFF.

This rearrangement joins TRBV29-1 to TRBJ1-2; D is unclear. V was clipped by 6 bases and J by 5 bases, with 10 bases between them. The germline CDR1 and CDR2 sequences are SQVTM and ANQGSEA. The CDR3 contains 11 residues. This CDR3 reads CSVFLRYGYTF. The CDR3 DNA is TGCAGCGTCTTCCTACGGTATGGCTACACCTTC.

This clone was seen only a few times. The rearrangement links TRBV6-2 or TRBV6-3 to TRBJ2-1; 7 bases match TRBD2. The germline gives CDR1 MNHEY, CDR2 SVGEGT. The junction had 7 bases not matched to a gene; V was cut back by 4 bases and J by 4 bases. The CDR3 sequence is 15 residues long. The CDR3 nucleotides are TGTGCCAGCAGTTTCCAACGGGGGGATTACAATGAGCAGTTCTTC. This translates into CASSFQRGDYNEQFF.

The chain employs TRBV2 and TRBJ1-2; D perhaps matches TRBD1 (5 bases). This CDR3 has 16 amino acids. Germline V lookup: CDR1 SNHLY, CDR2 FYNNEI. Trimming removed 8 bases at V and 6 bases at J, with 25 bases between. The CDR3 reads CASSSVVVGREDGYTF. DNA of the CDR3: TGTGCCAGCTCCTCGGTGGTTGTGGGCAGGGAGGATGGCTACACCTTC. The whole variable domain, remainder taken from reference TRBV2 and TRBJ1-2, is EPEVTQTPSHQVTQMGQEVILRCVPISNHLYFYWYRQILGQKVEFLVSFYNNEISEKSEIFDDQFSVERPDGSNFTLKIRSTKLEDSAMYFCASSSVVVGREDGYTFGSGTRLTVV.

A few counts support this clone. The J gene is TRBJ1-4, the V gene TRBV3-1 (or the pseudogene TRBV3-2); possibly TRBD1 for D (6 bases). CDR3 length equals 15 residues. Trimming took 0 bases from V and 8 from J, leaving 13 bases between them. CDR1 is LGHDT and CDR2 is YNNKEL in the germline V gene (reference sequence). In DNA, the CDR3 is TGTGCCAGCAGCCAAGAACAGGGATGGGGCGAAAAACTGTTTTTT. Protein sequence: CASSQEQGWGEKLFF.

The chain uses TRBV5-1 and TRBJ1-3; D perhaps matches TRBD1 (6 bases). The CDR3 is made up of 15 amino acids. Germline V gene sequence: CDR1 SGHRS, CDR2 YFSETQ. V gave up 4 bases and J gave up 0 bases, with 11 bases separating them. CDR3 residues: CASSHDRPSGNTIYF. For the CDR3, the DNA is TGCGCCAGCAGCCATGACAGGCCCTCTGGAAACACCATATATTTT.

This chain links TRBV5-1 with TRBJ2-5; TRBD1 might be the D (6 bases). Trimming took off 4 bases at V and 5 bases at J, with 9 bases between the two ends. This CDR3 comprises 12 residues. Per the germline V gene, CDR1 is SGHRS and CDR2 is YFSETQ. This CDR3 is CASSKTGETQYF. Written as DNA, the CDR3 is TGCGCCAGCAGCAAAACAGGGGAGACCCAGTACTTC.

The J gene is TRBJ2-1, the V gene TRBV30; D gene ambiguous. The CDR3 length is 11 residues. V lost 3 bases to trimming and J lost 4 bases, with 4 bases between them. Germline loops: CDR1 GTSNPN, CDR2 SVGIG (reference sequence). CDR3 loop: CAWSPYNEQFF. DNA of the CDR3: TGTGCCTGGAGCCCGTACAATGAGCAGTTCTTC.

V usage is TRBV10-1 and J usage is TRBJ2-1; possible D gene TRBD2, 6 bases. V was pared by 7 bases and J by 9 bases, with 13 bases between. From germline, CDR1 is WNHNN and CDR2 SYGVQD (reference sequence). CDR3 length: 12 amino acids. Here the CDR3 DNA reads TGCGCCAGCACTTCAAAGGAGGGTGAGCAGTTCTTC. It encodes CASTSKEGEQFF.

The V call is TRBV12-3 or TRBV12-4, the J call TRBJ1-1; D gene ambiguous. Trimming cost V 5 bases and J 11 bases, with 15 bases left between them. The CDR3 is made up of 12 amino acids. The CDR3, as DNA: TGTGCCAGCAGTCTTGCAGGCGCTTCGGCTTTCTTT. Translation: CASSLAGASAFF.

The V and J genes are TRBV7-9 and TRBJ2-1; D ambiguous. Germline lookup yields CDR1 SEHNR and CDR2 FQNEAQ (reference sequence). The CDR3 consists of 13 residues. Trimming took 1 base from V and 5 from J, leaving 6 bases between them. CDR3 coding DNA: TGTGCCAGCAGCTTAGGAGCTAACAATGAGCAGTTCTTC. The encoded protein is CASSLGANNEQFF.

The chain recombines TRBV30 with TRBJ1-3; weak D call: TRBD1 (6 bases). This CDR3 spans 16 amino acids. Germline V gene sequence: CDR1 GTSNPN, CDR2 SVGIG (reference sequence). Trimming removed 3 bases at V and 0 bases at J, with 15 bases between. This CDR3 is CAWSLWTVDSGNTIYF. For the CDR3, the DNA is TGTGCCTGGAGCCTTTGGACAGTAGACTCTGGAAACACCATATATTTT.

This chain uses TRBV9 with TRBJ2-7, with D perhaps matching TRBD2 (5 bases). V shed 8 bases and J shed 0 bases, with 12 bases lying between them. In germline, CDR1 is SGDLS, CDR2 YYNGEE. This CDR3 region has 13 residues. The CDR3 here is CARKRRSSYEQYF. The CDR3 nucleotides are TGTGCCAGGAAGCGGCGGAGCTCCTACGAGCAGTACTTC.